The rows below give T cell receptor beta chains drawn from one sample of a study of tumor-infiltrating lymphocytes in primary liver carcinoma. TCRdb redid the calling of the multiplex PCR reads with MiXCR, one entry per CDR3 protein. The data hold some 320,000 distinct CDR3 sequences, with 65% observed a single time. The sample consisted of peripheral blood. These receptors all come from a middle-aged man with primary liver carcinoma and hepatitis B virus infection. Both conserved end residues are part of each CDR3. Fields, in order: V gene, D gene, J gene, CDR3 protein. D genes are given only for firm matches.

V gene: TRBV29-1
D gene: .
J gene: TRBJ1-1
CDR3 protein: CSVEYRDTEAFF

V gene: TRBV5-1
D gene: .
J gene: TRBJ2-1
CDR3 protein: CASGRMSYNEQFF

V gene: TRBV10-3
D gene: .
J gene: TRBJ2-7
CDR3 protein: CAISERQGGGNF

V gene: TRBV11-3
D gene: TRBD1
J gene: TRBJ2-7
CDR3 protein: CASSSGPGTGLYEQYF

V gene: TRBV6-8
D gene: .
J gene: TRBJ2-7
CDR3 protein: CASSLRGRGRKGNEQYF

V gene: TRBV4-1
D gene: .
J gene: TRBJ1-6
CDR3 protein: CASSQLSGLNSPIHF

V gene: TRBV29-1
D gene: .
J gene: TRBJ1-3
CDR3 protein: CNVIPASGNTIYF

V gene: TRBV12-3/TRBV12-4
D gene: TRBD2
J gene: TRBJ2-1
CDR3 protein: CASSSRLAGRGEQFF

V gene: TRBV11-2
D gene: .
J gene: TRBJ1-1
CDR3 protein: CASSRDGAKGTEAFF

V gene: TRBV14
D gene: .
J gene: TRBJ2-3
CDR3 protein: CASSQGAWGTDTQYF

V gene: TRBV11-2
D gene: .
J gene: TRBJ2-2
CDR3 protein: CTSSQWGGELSF

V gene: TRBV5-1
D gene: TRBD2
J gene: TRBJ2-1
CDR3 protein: CASRLAGGRYNEQFF

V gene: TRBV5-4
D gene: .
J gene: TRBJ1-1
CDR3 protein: CASSPPGRGTEAFF

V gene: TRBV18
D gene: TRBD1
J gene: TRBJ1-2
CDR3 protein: CASSPGQDYGYTF

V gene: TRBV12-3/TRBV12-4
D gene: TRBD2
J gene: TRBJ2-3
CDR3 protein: CASSSGLATTDTQYF

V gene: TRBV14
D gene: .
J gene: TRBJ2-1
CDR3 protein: CASSQFDNGQFF

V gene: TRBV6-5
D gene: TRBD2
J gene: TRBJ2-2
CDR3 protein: CASSYGLAGGGELFF

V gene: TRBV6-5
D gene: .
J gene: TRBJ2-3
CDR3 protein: CASSYSDGDTQYF

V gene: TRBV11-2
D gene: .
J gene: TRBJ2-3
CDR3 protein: CVSRRGEYTDMQYF

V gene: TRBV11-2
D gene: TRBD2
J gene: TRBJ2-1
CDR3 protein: CDSSLRLAGGYEQFF

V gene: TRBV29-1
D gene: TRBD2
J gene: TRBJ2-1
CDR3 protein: CSAIAGGPSYNEQFF

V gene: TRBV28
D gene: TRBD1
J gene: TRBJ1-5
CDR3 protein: CASSSPRAGGQPQHF

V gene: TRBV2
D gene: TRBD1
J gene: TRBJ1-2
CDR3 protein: CASNTPGGYGYTF

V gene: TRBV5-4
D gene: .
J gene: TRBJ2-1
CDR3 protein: CAGSFRDENEQFF

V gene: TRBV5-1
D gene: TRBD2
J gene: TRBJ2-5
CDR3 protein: CASTFSAAGGPETQYF

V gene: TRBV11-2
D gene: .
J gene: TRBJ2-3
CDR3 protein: CASSLPDTQCF

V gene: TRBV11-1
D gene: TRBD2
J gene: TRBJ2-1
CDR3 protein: CTSSSLRESSYNEQFF

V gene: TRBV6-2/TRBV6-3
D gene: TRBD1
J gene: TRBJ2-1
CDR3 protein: CASTIGTGRHNEEFF

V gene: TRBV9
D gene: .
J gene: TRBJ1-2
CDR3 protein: CASNVAPGGFGYTF

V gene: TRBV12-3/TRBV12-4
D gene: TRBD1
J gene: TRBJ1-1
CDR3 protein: CVSSSKGTGETEAFF

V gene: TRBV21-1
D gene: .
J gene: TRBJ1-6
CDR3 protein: CASSFEDRGSYNSPLHF

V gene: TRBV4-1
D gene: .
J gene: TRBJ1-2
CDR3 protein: CANSQDPGANYGYTF

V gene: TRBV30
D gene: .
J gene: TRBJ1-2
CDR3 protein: CAWLEGGGYTF

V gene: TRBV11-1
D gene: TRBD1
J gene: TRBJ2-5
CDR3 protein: CVSSLGTAPLETQYF

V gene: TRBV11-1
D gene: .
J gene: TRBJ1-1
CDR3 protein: CASSHGGTEAFF

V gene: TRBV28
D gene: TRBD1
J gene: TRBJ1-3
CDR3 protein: CASSRGGTGNGNTIYF

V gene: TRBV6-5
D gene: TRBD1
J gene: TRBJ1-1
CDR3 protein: CTSSRDRVDTEAFF

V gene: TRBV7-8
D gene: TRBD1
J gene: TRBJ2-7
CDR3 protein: CVSSFGTGGHVPYEQYF

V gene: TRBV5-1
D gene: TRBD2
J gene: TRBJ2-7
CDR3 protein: CASSLSGRAGSEEQYF

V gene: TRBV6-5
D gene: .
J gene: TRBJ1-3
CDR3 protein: CACSYSVGNTIYF

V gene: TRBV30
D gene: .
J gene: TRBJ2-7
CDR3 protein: CAWSVLAGGPYEQYF

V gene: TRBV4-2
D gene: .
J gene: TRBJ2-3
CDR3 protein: CASSQDPLEENTQYF

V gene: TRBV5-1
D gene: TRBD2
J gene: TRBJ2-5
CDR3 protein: CASSLVGEGETQYF

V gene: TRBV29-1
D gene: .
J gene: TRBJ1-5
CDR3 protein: CSAQAGEGRPQHF

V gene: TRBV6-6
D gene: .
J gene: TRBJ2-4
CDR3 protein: CASIGQGNKNIQYF

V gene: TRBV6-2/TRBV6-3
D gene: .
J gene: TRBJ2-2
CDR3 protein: CATATSRRYGTVELFF

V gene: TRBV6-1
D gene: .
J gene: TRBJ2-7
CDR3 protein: CASSGLTYEQYF

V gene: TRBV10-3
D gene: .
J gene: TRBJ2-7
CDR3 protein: CVISESVFYERYF

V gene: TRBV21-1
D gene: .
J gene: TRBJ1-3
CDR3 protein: CASSKDGGSGNTIYF

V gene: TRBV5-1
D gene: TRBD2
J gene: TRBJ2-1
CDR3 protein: CASTLAGGYNEQFF

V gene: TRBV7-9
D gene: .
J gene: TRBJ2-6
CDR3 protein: CASTKTGANVLTF

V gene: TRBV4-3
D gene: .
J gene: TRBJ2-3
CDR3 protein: CASSPGLERDTQYF